The clone carrying this T cell receptor (beta chain) has only a few counts. Its antigen is not identified. These data are taken from a study of long-term antiretroviral therapy in people with HIV. Study observations and caveats: Those clones which expanded before ART made up the dominant part of the repertoire at all time points. CDR3 length ranges were narrower in HIV repertoires than in controls. The study collected blood between the mid-2000s and the late 2010s, possibly under older ART regimens.

Investigators performed immunoSEQ version v3.0 at survey level. A per-sample goal of about 40,000-55,000 T-cell genomes was targeted by sequencing. Sequencing was performed with immunoSEQ multiplex PCR; in TCRdb, only in-frame clones are kept and a portion is missing. The sample gives about 33,000 clones, roughly 80% of which show up once; around 7.5% is in the top ten. Sequenced material: unsorted PBMCs, taken 2 years after starting antiretroviral therapy. The sequence was obtained from a woman aged 45-65 years with HIV.

Here the CDR3 reads CASSFPQGGTGPRNQPQHF. CDR3 sequence (DNA): TGTGCCAGCAGCTTCCCACAGGGAGGGACAGGACCCCGCAATCAGCCCCAGCATTTT. This sequence joins TRBV11-2 and TRBJ1-5, with 8 bases that match TRBD1. J lost 2 bases, V lost 3 bases, and 15 bases had no gene match. The V gene's germline CDR1 is SGHAT and CDR2 FQNNGV. The CDR3 runs to 19 residues.